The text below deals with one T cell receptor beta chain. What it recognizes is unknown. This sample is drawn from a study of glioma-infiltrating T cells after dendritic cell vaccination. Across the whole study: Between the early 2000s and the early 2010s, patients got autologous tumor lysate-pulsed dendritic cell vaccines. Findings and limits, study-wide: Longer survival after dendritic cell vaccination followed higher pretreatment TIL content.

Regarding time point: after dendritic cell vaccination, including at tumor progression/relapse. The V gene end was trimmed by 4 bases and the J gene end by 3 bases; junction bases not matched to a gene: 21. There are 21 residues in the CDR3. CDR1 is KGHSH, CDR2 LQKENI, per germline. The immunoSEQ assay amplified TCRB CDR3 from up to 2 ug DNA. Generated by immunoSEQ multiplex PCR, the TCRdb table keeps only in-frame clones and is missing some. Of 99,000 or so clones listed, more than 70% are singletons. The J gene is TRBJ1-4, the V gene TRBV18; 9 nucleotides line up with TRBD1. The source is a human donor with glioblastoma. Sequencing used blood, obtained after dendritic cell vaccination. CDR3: CASSRLTMRIPGTGPNEKLFF. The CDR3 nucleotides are TGTGCCAGCTCACGATTAACCATGAGAATCCCGGGGACAGGGCCTAATGAAAAACTGTTTTTT.